The present entry profiles one T cell receptor (beta chain) with its context. Its specificity is unknown. The time point: pre-treatment sample, taken before nivolumab and TIL therapy. Patients were adults with stage 4 NSCLC. The CDR3 runs 18 residues. V dropped 2 bases and J dropped 4; count of bases not matched to a gene: 12. Germline values: CDR1 SGHRS, CDR2 YFSETQ. The data are from a study of TIL therapy for anti-PD-1-resistant metastatic lung cancer. The immunoSEQ assay was v3. The data were produced by immunoSEQ multiplex PCR, yet TCRdb's version contains in-frame clones alone and is incomplete. Counted here are approximately 45,000 clones, 65% to 80% occurring once; the ten biggest clones make up about 16%. Findings and caveats of the study: After infusion, TIL clonotypes partly replaced peripheral T cells and declined over months.

V is TRBV5-1 and J is TRBJ2-5; 12 bases fit TRBD2. The material was blood, obtained at baseline. The TCR was taken from a man between 65 and 80 years old with non-small cell lung cancer. The CDR3 nucleotides read TGCGCCAGCAGCTTTCAGGGACTAGCGGGCTCTGTGGCAGAGACCCAGTACTTC. This encodes CASSFQGLAGSVAETQYF.